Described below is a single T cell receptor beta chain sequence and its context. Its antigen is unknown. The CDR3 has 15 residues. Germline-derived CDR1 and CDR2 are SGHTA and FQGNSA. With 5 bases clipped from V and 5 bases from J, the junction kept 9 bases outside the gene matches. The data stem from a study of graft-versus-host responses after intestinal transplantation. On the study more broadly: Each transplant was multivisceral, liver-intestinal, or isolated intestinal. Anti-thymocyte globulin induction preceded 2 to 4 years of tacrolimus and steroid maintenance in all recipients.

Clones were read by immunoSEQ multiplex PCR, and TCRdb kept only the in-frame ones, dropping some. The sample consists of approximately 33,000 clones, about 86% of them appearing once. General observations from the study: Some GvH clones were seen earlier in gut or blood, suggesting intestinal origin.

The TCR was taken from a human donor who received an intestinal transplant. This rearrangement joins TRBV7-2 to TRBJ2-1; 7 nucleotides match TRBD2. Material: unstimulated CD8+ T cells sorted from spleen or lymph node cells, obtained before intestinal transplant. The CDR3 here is CASSRRVAGDNEQFF. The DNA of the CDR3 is TGTGCCAGCAGCCGTCGGGTAGCGGGTGACAATGAGCAGTTCTTC.